One and the same sample provided the 27 T cell receptor beta chains below, sequenced in a study of cytomegalovirus exposure and HLA in healthy donors. Vbeta (60) and Jbeta (13) primers were used in the PCR. The protocol was immunoSEQ multiplex PCR, while the TCRdb copy is restricted to in-frame clones and leaves out a portion. The sample lists some 170,000 clones; roughly 80% were seen once. The source material was PBMCs. The receptors shown here come from a girl aged 2-10 years in good health and CMV-seropositive.

This clone was observed once. V and J are TRBV10-3 and TRBJ2-7, with 9 bases aligning to TRBD1. Trimming at V came to 10 bases and at J to 6 bases, leaving 13 bases not matched to a gene. Germline CDR1 and CDR2: ENHRY and SYGVKD. This CDR3 is 14 amino acids long. In DNA form, the CDR3 reads TGTGCCACCCTTGGGACAGGGAAGTTTAGCGAGCAGTACTTC. Its translation is CATLGTGKFSEQYF.

The genes are TRBV5-6 and TRBJ2-3; 9 nucleotides match TRBD2. CDR3 size: 15 residues. Germline lookup yields CDR1 SGHDT and CDR2 YYEEEE. Trimming cost V 9 bases and J 4 bases; bases outside gene matches: 12. CDR3 amino acids: CATKHLAGEADTQYF. In nucleotides, the CDR3 is TGTGCCACCAAACACTTAGCGGGAGAGGCAGATACGCAGTATTTT.

The chain has TRBV19 and TRBJ2-1, with D possibly being TRBD2 (6 bases). The CDR3 extends over 14 amino acids. The V and J ends lost 1 base and 7 bases respectively, with 11 bases between them. Germline assignment: CDR1 LNHDA and CDR2 SQIVND (reference sequence). CDR3 nucleotides: TGTGCCAGTAGTATAGGACTAGTTGGAAATGAGCAGTTCTTC. Translating it yields CASSIGLVGNEQFF.

The V call is TRBV2, the J call TRBJ1-5; TRBD1 matches at 10 bases. V lost 6 bases, J lost 4 bases, and 6 bases stayed unmatched. From germline, CDR1 is SNHLY and CDR2 FYNNEI. The CDR3 extends over 15 amino acids. The CDR3 DNA reads TGTGCCAGCAGCGACAGGGGGCTAGGGAATCAGCCCCAGCATTTT. Amino acids: CASSDRGLGNQPQHF.

A few counts support this clone. V usage is TRBV2 and J usage is TRBJ1-5, with a possible D match to TRBD1 (5 bases). This CDR3 has 15 residues. The germline CDR1 and CDR2 sequences are SNHLY and FYNNEI. V was trimmed by 6 bases and J by 0 bases, leaving 12 bases between them. CDR3 nucleotide sequence: TGTGCCAGCAGCAGGGATCACTATAGCAATCAGCCCCAGCATTTT. It specifies CASSRDHYSNQPQHF.

This clone was seen only once. The CDR3 sequence is CATSDYLSYEQYF. CDR3 in DNA: TGTGCCACCTCGGACTACCTCTCCTACGAGCAGTACTTC. This chain links TRBV19 with TRBJ2-7; maybe TRBD2 (6 bases). CDR3 length: 13 amino acids. Trimming left V 10 bases short and J 0 bases short, with 13 bases between. Germline CDR1 is LNHDA and CDR2 is SQIVND (reference sequence).

The chain couples TRBV7-8 to TRBJ2-2; D unclear. The V gene's germline CDR1 is SGHVS and CDR2 FQNEAQ. Between the trimmed V and J ends, which lost 3 bases and 5 bases, there was a span of 4 bases. The CDR3 loop spans 12 amino acids. In DNA form, the CDR3 reads TGTGCCAGCAGCTTCCTAACCGGGGAGCTGTTTTTT. Protein product: CASSFLTGELFF.

The V and J genes are TRBV5-1 and TRBJ2-3, with 10 bases identical to TRBD2. Losses at the gene ends were 0 bases for V and 5 bases for J; bases not matched to a gene: 3. Germline V gene data show CDR1 as SGHRS and CDR2 as YFSETQ. The CDR3 covers 15 residues. The CDR3 here is CASSLEASGRDTQYF. DNA of the CDR3: TGCGCCAGCAGCTTGGAGGCTAGCGGGAGAGATACGCAGTATTTT.

The rearrangement uses TRBV28 and TRBJ1-1; tentatively, D is TRBD1 (6 bases). The V gene's germline CDR1 is MDHEN and CDR2 SYDVKM. Trimming left V 6 bases short and J 11 bases short, with 16 bases between. CDR3 length: 12 residues. The CDR3 region is CASRKQGFGAFF. The CDR3, as DNA: TGTGCCAGCAGGAAACAGGGATTCGGGGCTTTCTTT.

V gene TRBV7-9 combines with J gene TRBJ2-1; TRBD2 matches at 12 bases. Germline V gene data show CDR1 as SEHNR and CDR2 as FQNEAQ (reference sequence). The CDR3 consists of 18 residues. After removal of 0 bases from V and 6 bases from J, the junction contained 9 bases not matched to a gene. The CDR3 reads CASSLASLTSGGFNEQFF. The CDR3 bases are TGTGCCAGCAGCTTAGCCAGCCTTACTAGCGGGGGGTTCAATGAGCAGTTCTTC.

The chain couples TRBV5-1 to TRBJ2-1; D may be TRBD1 (5 bases). V was pared by 3 bases and J by 4 bases, with 14 bases between. Germline V gene sequence: CDR1 SGHRS, CDR2 YFSETQ. The CDR3 runs to 15 residues. The CDR3 is CASSYQGLRYNEQFF. In DNA form, the CDR3 reads TGCGCCAGCAGCTACCAGGGTTTGAGGTACAATGAGCAGTTCTTC.

The gene calls are TRBV7-9 and TRBJ1-2; D call uncertain. The CDR3 consists of 12 residues. V was pared by 6 bases and J by 7 bases, with 12 bases between. Germline V CDR1 and CDR2: SEHNR, FQNEAQ (reference sequence). The CDR3 coding sequence is TGTGCCAGCAGTCCGGGTCTTGGTGGCTACACCTTC. Translated: CASSPGLGGYTF.

This clone was picked up one time. The chain couples TRBV18 to TRBJ2-5; perhaps TRBD2 as D (6 bases). In germline, CDR1 is KGHSH, CDR2 LQKENI. The V end was cut by 6 bases, the J end by 2 bases, with 16 bases between. The length of the CDR3 is 15 residues. CDR3 sequence: CASSTEGRWQETQYF. Here the CDR3 DNA reads TGTGCCAGCTCCACGGAGGGTAGGTGGCAAGAGACCCAGTACTTC.

This chain uses TRBV30 with TRBJ1-3, with D unresolved. The CDR3 consists of 13 residues. The V end was cut by 1 base, the J end by 4 bases, with 8 bases between. In germline, CDR1 is GTSNPN, CDR2 SVGIG (reference sequence). For the CDR3, the DNA is TGTGCCTGGAGTGGCCAGGTCGGAAACACCATATATTTT. This sequence encodes CAWSGQVGNTIYF.

V and J are TRBV4-2 and TRBJ2-3; 8 bases are a match to TRBD2. With 0 bases clipped from V and 4 bases from J, the junction kept 6 bases outside the gene matches. Germline V lookup: CDR1 LGHNA, CDR2 YNFKEQ. The CDR3 is 16 amino acids. The CDR3 coding sequence is TGTGCCAGCAGCCAAGATCGAGCGGGGGCCGCAGATACGCAGTATTTT. Translated, it gives CASSQDRAGAADTQYF.

The genes are TRBV12-5 and TRBJ2-3, with D tentatively TRBD2 (5 bases). Trimming pared 4 bases from V and 4 bases from J, leaving 9 bases between. This CDR3 contains 13 residues. The germline CDR1 and CDR2 sequences are LGHNT and FRNRAP. The CDR3 sequence is CASGSSGADTQYF. DNA for the CDR3: TGTGCTAGTGGTTCAAGCGGAGCAGATACGCAGTATTTT.

This chain links TRBV27 with TRBJ2-2; 7 bases map to TRBD2. CDR1 is MNHEY, CDR2 SMNVEV, per germline (reference sequence). V gave up 6 bases and J gave up 6 bases; unmatched junction bases: 4. This CDR3 has 13 residues. The CDR3 region is CASSLSGSGELFF. The CDR3 region has the DNA TGTGCCAGCAGCCTTAGCGGGTCCGGGGAGCTGTTTTTT.

The chain recombines TRBV9 with TRBJ2-5, with TRBD2 matching over 10 bases. Germline V gene sequence: CDR1 SGDLS, CDR2 YYNGEE. V was pared by 2 bases and J by 5 bases, with 9 bases of the junction left unmatched. The CDR3 runs 16 residues. The CDR3 protein is CASSVTSGVEGETQYF. The DNA of the CDR3 is TGTGCCAGCAGCGTTACTAGCGGGGTGGAGGGGGAGACCCAGTACTTC.

The chain has TRBV12-1 and TRBJ1-5; TRBD1, as called in the table, went unchecked against the DNA. TRBV12-1 is a recognized pseudogene. This CDR3 has 14 amino acids. CDR3 protein: CASSLERPRQPQHF. The CDR3 DNA follows: TGTGCCAGCAGCCTTGAACGGCCCAGGCAGCCCCAGCATTTT.

The J gene is TRBJ1-1, the V gene TRBV6-5; 7 bases match TRBD1. The CDR3 sequence is 15 residues long. V lost 6 bases and J lost 7; bases outside the gene matches: 14. Germline V gene lookup returns CDR1 MNHEY and CDR2 SVGAGI. CDR3 protein: CASSNLLRGLSEAFF. The CDR3 DNA reads as TGTGCCAGCAGCAACCTTCTAAGGGGGCTTAGTGAAGCTTTCTTT.

The CDR3 DNA reads TGTGCCAGCAGCCCGGGGAGGAGGAATGAGCAGTTCTTC. The encoded protein is CASSPGRRNEQFF. V and J are TRBV28 and TRBJ2-1; perhaps TRBD2 as D (6 bases). Germline V gene lookup returns CDR1 MDHEN and CDR2 SYDVKM. V lost 6 bases and J 7 bases, leaving 13 bases between the germline ends. CDR3 length: 13 residues.

The chain carries TRBV27 and TRBJ2-3; TRBD2 matches at 7 bases. This CDR3 is 13 amino acids long. Germline V CDR1 and CDR2: MNHEY, SMNVEV (reference sequence). J was trimmed by 10 bases and V by 3 bases; bases with no gene match: 7. CDR3 DNA sequence: TGTGCCAGCAGTTTTTACAAGGGAGGGGCGCAGTATTTT. Translated: CASSFYKGGAQYF.

This clone was found a few times. The V gene is TRBV28, the J gene TRBJ2-2, with 11 bases lining up with TRBD2. CDR1 is MDHEN, CDR2 SYDVKM, per germline. V lost 3 bases to trimming and J lost 7 bases; unmatched junction nucleotides: 1. CDR3 length: 14 residues. The CDR3 region is CASSLLAGGGELFF. Here the CDR3 DNA reads TGTGCCAGCAGTTTGCTAGCGGGAGGCGGGGAGCTGTTTTTT. Filled out from reference TRBV28 and TRBJ2-2, the complete variable domain reads DVKVTQSSRYLVKRTGEKVFLECVQDMDHENMFWYRQDPGLGLRLIYFSYDVKMKEKGDIPEGYSVSREKKERFSLILESASTNQTSMYLCASSLLAGGGELFFGEGSRLTVL.

The chain carries TRBV5-1 and TRBJ2-3; the match to TRBD2 covers 15 bases. Germline CDR1 and CDR2: SGHRS and YFSETQ. The CDR3 has 17 amino acids. Germline trimming cut 4 bases from V and 6 bases from J; bases unmatched to any gene: 9. CDR3 sequence reads: CASSPRTSGRAGDTQYF. The CDR3 nucleotides are TGCGCCAGCAGCCCCCGGACTAGCGGGAGGGCCGGTGATACGCAGTATTTT.

This sequence joins TRBV2 and TRBJ1-5; 10 bases fit TRBD1. Germline-derived CDR1 and CDR2 are SNHLY and FYNNEI. After removal of 9 bases from V and 10 bases from J, the junction contained 9 bases not matched to a gene. There are 13 residues in the CDR3. The CDR3 nucleotides read TGTGCCAGAAGGGGACAGGGGCTTTATCCCCAGCATTTT. Translation gives CARRGQGLYPQHF.

The rearrangement links TRBV28 to TRBJ2-7; 7 bases line up with TRBD2. CDR1 and CDR2 from the germline V gene are MDHEN and SYDVKM. V gave up 6 bases and J gave up 5 bases; unmatched junction bases: 13. The CDR3 covers 15 residues. This CDR3 is CASSPGGTGPHEQYF. In nucleotides, the CDR3 is TGTGCCAGCAGCCCCGGGGGGACGGGCCCCCACGAGCAGTACTTC.

In the case of this clone: Sequence at one end of the junction differs from germline and may be a read error. The chain has TRBV20-1 and TRBJ2-7; perhaps TRBD2 as D (5 bases). This CDR3 is built from 11 residues. Germline V lookup: CDR1 DFQATT, CDR2 SNEGSKA (reference sequence). This chain's CDR3 is CSAAGPPGMHF. The DNA of the CDR3 is TGCAGTGCCGCAGGACCCCCGGGAATGCACTTC.